A single sample is the source of the 10 T cell receptor beta chains below, sequenced in a study of blood T cell repertoires in COVID-19. The assay was immunoSEQ multiplex PCR, and TCRdb's table has in-frame clones only and misses some. Among some 200,000 clones, 80% were seen once, and the ten largest hold 9.5% to 15%. Sequencing was performed on peripheral blood. Receptors originate from a human donor in a cohort sampled during active COVID-19.

The chain recombines TRBV12-3 or TRBV12-4 with TRBJ1-2; D is unresolved. V lost 6 bases and J 6 bases, leaving 11 bases between the germline ends. The CDR3 contains 12 residues. CDR3 protein: CASSQIEDGYTF. CDR3 coding DNA: TGTGCCAGCAGCCAAATAGAAGATGGCTACACCTTC.

The genes are TRBV5-1 and TRBJ2-2; no firm D call. This CDR3 is 14 amino acids long. Per germline, CDR1 SGHRS and CDR2 YFSETQ. V was shortened by 0 bases and J by 4 bases, with 7 bases between the two germline ends. CDR3 nucleotide sequence: TGCGCCAGCAGCTTGGTCCTGTTCACCGGGGAGCTGTTTTTT. Its translation: CASSLVLFTGELFF.

This sequence joins TRBV5-1 and TRBJ1-6; perhaps TRBD1 as D (5 bases). Germline V gene sequence: CDR1 SGHRS, CDR2 YFSETQ. Deletions cut 1 base from V and 7 bases from J, with 12 bases between. The CDR3 totals 15 residues. Here the CDR3 reads CASSLSREGNSPLHF. The CDR3, as DNA: TGCGCCAGCAGCTTGAGCAGGGAGGGGAATTCACCCCTCCACTTT.

The gene calls are TRBV27 and TRBJ2-1; TRBD2 matches 11 bases. The CDR3 is made up of 15 amino acids. V shed 3 bases, J shed 5 bases, and the junction held 3 bases outside the gene matches. Germline V gene sequence: CDR1 MNHEY, CDR2 SMNVEV (reference sequence). CDR3 loop: CASSLGTSGHNEQFF. The CDR3 region has the DNA TGTGCCAGCAGTTTGGGGACTAGCGGCCACAATGAGCAGTTCTTC.

The rearrangement uses TRBV7-8 and TRBJ1-4, with 8 bases lining up with TRBD1. Germline lookup yields CDR1 SGHVS and CDR2 FQNEAQ. The CDR3 loop spans 18 amino acids. The V and J ends lost 1 base and 1 base, in that order; junction bases with no gene match: 8. CDR3 DNA sequence: TGTGCCAGCAGCTTAGGGGAGGACAGGGTCGGAACTAATGAAAAACTGTTTTTT. This translates into CASSLGEDRVGTNEKLFF.

V and J are TRBV6-4 and TRBJ2-5; tentative D call: TRBD2 (5 bases). Trimming cost V 3 bases and J 5 bases, with 10 bases left between them. Germline values: CDR1 MRHNA, CDR2 SNTAGT. CDR3 length equals 13 residues. CDR3 sequence reads: CASSEGPGETQYF. Written as DNA, the CDR3 is TGTGCCAGCAGTGAGGGTCCGGGGGAGACCCAGTACTTC.

Only a few counts were recorded for this clone. V is TRBV5-4 and J is TRBJ2-7; D call uncertain. CDR1 is SGHNT, CDR2 YYREEE, per germline (reference sequence). The CDR3 loop spans 12 amino acids. V was cut by 5 bases and J by 4 bases, with 10 bases left in between. This CDR3 is CASRGLGYEQYF. The CDR3 nucleotides read TGTGCCAGCAGGGGCCTTGGGTACGAGCAGTACTTC.

This clone is a singleton in its sample. V usage is TRBV19 and J usage is TRBJ2-1; 7 nucleotides align to TRBD1. The J segment lost 8 bases and the V segment lost 4 bases, leaving 5 bases of the junction unmatched. Germline values: CDR1 LNHDA, CDR2 SQIVND (reference sequence). The CDR3 is made up of 13 amino acids. The chain's CDR3 is CASSTMTGYEQFF. The CDR3 nucleotides read TGTGCCAGTAGTACAATGACAGGGTATGAGCAGTTCTTC.

In its sample, this clone was seen many times. The V gene is TRBV28, the J gene TRBJ2-7; 7 bases are shared with TRBD2. The length of the CDR3 is 15 residues. V shed 4 bases, J shed 2 bases, and the junction held 8 bases outside the gene matches. CDR1 and CDR2 (germline): MDHEN, SYDVKM. CDR3 region: CASSSPGTKTYEQYF. In DNA, the CDR3 is TGTGCCAGCAGTTCCCCCGGGACTAAAACCTACGAGCAGTACTTC.

This clone was detected once. The chain recombines TRBV7-9 with TRBJ2-3; no clear D. Germline V gene data show CDR1 as SEHNR and CDR2 as FQNEAQ (reference sequence). V gave up 3 bases and J gave up 4 bases, with 14 bases separating them. The CDR3 runs 15 residues. DNA of the CDR3: TGTGCCAGCAGCTTTCGGAACGGTCGGGCAGATACGCAGTATTTT. The encoded protein is CASSFRNGRADTQYF.